These 9 T cell receptor beta chains were all obtained from the same sample, sequenced in a study of shared clonotypes between healthy human individuals. Profiling relied on immunoSEQ multiplex PCR, and the TCRdb table lists in-frame clones only, not all of them. Of roughly 530,000 clones listed, approximately 95% were seen once; the top ten hold about 0.064%. The sequencing input was naive CD4+ T cells sorted from blood. The subset is: CD45RA+ positively selected. The source is a woman aged 30 to 39 in good health.

The chain links TRBV7-5 to TRBJ2-5; the table's D call of TRBD2 was not tested on the DNA. TRBV7-5 is designated a pseudogene. The CDR3 covers 17 residues. Here the CDR3 reads CVRSSGPLGGVVETQYF. CDR3 coding DNA: TGTGTCAGAAGCTCGGGTCCGTTGGGTGGAGTCGTGGAGACCCAGTACTTC.

This clone was observed once. The DNA for the CDR3 is TGCGCCAGCAGCTTGGGGGCGGGCAGCGGCGAGCAGTACTTC. Translated, it gives CASSLGAGSGEQYF. The chain is built from TRBV5-1 and TRBJ2-7, with TRBD2 as a possible D gene (5 bases). V lost 0 bases to trimming and J lost 6 bases, with 13 bases between them. Looked up from germline, CDR1 is SGHRS and CDR2 is YFSETQ. The CDR3 extends over 14 amino acids.

This chain connects TRBV6-5 to TRBJ1-4; D may be TRBD1 (5 bases). V lost 0 bases and J lost 1, with 6 bases in between. This CDR3 has 15 residues. CDR1 and CDR2 (germline): MNHEY, SVGAGI. CDR3 nucleotides: TGTGCCAGCAGTTACTCAGGGGTAACTAATGAAAAACTGTTTTTT. As protein: CASSYSGVTNEKLFF.

The chain is built from TRBV28 and TRBJ2-7, with no clear D. The V end lost 2 bases, the J end lost 9 bases, and 11 bases lay between the germline ends. This CDR3 contains 12 residues. Germline assignment: CDR1 MDHEN and CDR2 SYDVKM. The CDR3 loop reads CASSLPPGAQYF. The DNA for the CDR3 is TGTGCCAGCAGTTTACCCCCCGGAGCGCAGTACTTC.

The chain uses TRBV11-2 and TRBJ2-7; D gene unclear. V lost 5 bases to trimming and J lost 2 bases, with 13 bases between them. The CDR3 length is 14 residues. Looked up from germline, CDR1 is SGHAT and CDR2 is FQNNGV. In nucleotides, the CDR3 is TGTGCCAGCAGCCGCACGCCAGAGACCTACGAGCAGTACTTC. Protein product: CASSRTPETYEQYF.

The chain joins TRBV11-2 to TRBJ2-2; TRBD2 is a possible D gene (5 bases). V gave up 4 bases and J gave up 5 bases, with 14 bases separating them. The germline gives CDR1 SGHAT, CDR2 FQNNGV. This CDR3 is 15 amino acids long. CDR3 region: CASSSAGLGTGELFF. Written as DNA, the CDR3 is TGTGCCAGCAGCTCCGCGGGCTTAGGGACCGGGGAGCTGTTTTTT.

The V call is TRBV7-3, the J call TRBJ2-6; TRBD2 might be the D (5 bases). Between the trimmed V and J ends, which lost 4 bases and 0 bases, there was a span of 10 bases. Germline V CDR1 and CDR2: SGHTA, FQGTGA. The CDR3 spans 16 residues. In nucleotides, the CDR3 is TGTGCCAGCAGCTCCCGGGGTGACTCTGGGGCCAACGTCCTGACTTTC. Translated: CASSSRGDSGANVLTF.

The rearrangement uses TRBV11-2 and TRBJ2-1; 9 bases match TRBD2. The CDR3 consists of 15 residues. With V trimmed by 2 bases and J by 5 bases, 4 bases remained unmatched. Per the germline V gene, CDR1 is SGHAT and CDR2 is FQNNGV. The CDR3 loop reads CASSLRLAENNEQFF. DNA of the CDR3: TGTGCCAGCAGCTTAAGACTAGCGGAAAACAATGAGCAGTTCTTC.

The CDR3 loop is CASSFHRSGGTYEQYF. The DNA of the CDR3 is TGCGCCAGCAGCTTCCACCGGTCGGGAGGGACGTACGAGCAGTACTTC. J is TRBJ2-7 and V is TRBV5-1; TRBD2 matches at 8 bases. V lost 2 bases, J lost 4 bases, and 11 bases stayed unmatched. CDR1 and CDR2 from the germline V gene are SGHRS and YFSETQ. The CDR3 runs to 16 residues.